This is a list of T cell receptor beta chains from one sample in a study of blood T cell repertoires in COVID-19. The assay was immunoSEQ multiplex PCR, and TCRdb's table has in-frame clones only and misses some. Among 20,000 to 30,000 clones listed, 70% to 90% were seen once. The source material was peripheral blood. Receptors were obtained from a woman between 65 and 79 years old with COVID-19, enrolled during active disease. The CDR3 runs from the conserved cysteine through the conserved F or W. D genes are given only for firm matches. Size tells how often a clone was seen (once, few, many) or the class of an expanded clone, and some rows leave it out.

TRBV6-5	TRBD1	TRBJ2-7	.	TGTGCCAGCAGCGCCCCTGCCCAGGGGGCCTACGAGCAGTACTTC	CASSAPAQGAYEQYF
TRBV7-2	.	TRBJ1-1	.	TGTGCCAGCACCCTGGGGGGGATGAACACTGAAGCTTTCTTT	CASTLGGMNTEAFF
TRBV27	.	TRBJ2-1	.	TGTGCCAGCGGTTGGAGGGGTTCCTACAATGAGCAGTTCTTC	CASGWRGSYNEQFF
TRBV2	.	TRBJ1-1	.	TGTGCCAGCAGTTCGTTAGGACTGTTGAACACTGAAGCTTTCTTT	CASSSLGLLNTEAFF
TRBV11-3	TRBD2	TRBJ2-2	.	TGTGCCAGCAGCTCCCTTTTCGGCGGGAGCGAGGAGCTGTTTTTT	CASSSLFGGSEELFF
TRBV6-5	TRBD1	TRBJ2-7	.	TGTGCCAGCTGCTCGGCCGGGACAGGGACCAACGAGCAGTACTTC	CASCSAGTGTNEQYF
TRBV9	.	TRBJ2-1	.	TGTGCCAGCAGCGTAGGACAGAACAATGAGCAGTTCTTC	CASSVGQNNEQFF
TRBV4-1	TRBD1	TRBJ1-2	.	TGCGCCAGCAGCCAGATGGGACAGATCTATGGCTACACCTTC	CASSQMGQIYGYTF
TRBV19	.	TRBJ1-2	.	TGTGCCAGCAGCTGGTCGGAGACGCGCTACTATGGCTACACCTTC	CASSWSETRYYGYTF
TRBV7-8	.	TRBJ1-6	.	TGTGCCAGCAGCTTGGTGGGGGCGGGTGATAATTCACCCCTCCACTTT	CASSLVGAGDNSPLHF
TRBV19	.	TRBJ1-1	.	TGTGCCAGTAGTTCGGGGGGCAGGGGAACTGGGAACACTGAAGCTTTCTTT	CASSSGGRGTGNTEAFF
TRBV11-3	TRBD2	TRBJ2-3	.	TGTGCCAGCAGCACGGCCCCAGGACTAGCGGGAGGTTGGGATACGCAGTATTTT	CASSTAPGLAGGWDTQYF
TRBV6-4	TRBD2	TRBJ2-1	.	TGTGCCAGCAGTCAACTAGCGGGGGGGCGAAATGAGCAGTTCTTC	CASSQLAGGRNEQFF
TRBV19	TRBD1	TRBJ2-2	once	TGTGCCAGTAGTGACACAGGGGACACCGGGGAGCTGTTTTTT	CASSDTGDTGELFF
TRBV7-9	.	TRBJ1-4	.	TGTGCCAGCAGCAACCGGGCCGAAGGGGGAAAACTGTTTTTT	CASSNRAEGGKLFF